The rows below give T cell receptor beta chains drawn from one sample of a study of PD-L1 blockade in urothelial cancer. Libraries were prepared by immunoSEQ multiplex PCR; TCRdb keeps only in-frame clonotypes and omits some of them. The data show about 63,000 clones, about four fifths seen once. Sequenced material: PBMCs, taken around atezolizumab (anti-PD-L1) treatment. Receptors originate from a man between 65 and 85 years old with urothelial cancer. CDR3s include the opening cysteine and the closing phenylalanine or tryptophan. Each record gives: D gene, V gene, clone size, J gene, CDR3 DNA, CDR3 protein. The D gene is left open where the match is weak. Expanded clones are given a class, and other clones once, few, many or no size at all.

d_call: .
v_call: TRBV29-1
clone_size: .
j_call: TRBJ1-4
cdr3_nt: TGCAGCGTTGTCGAGGTTGGGGAAAAACTGTTTTTT
cdr3_aa: CSVVEVGEKLFF

d_call: .
v_call: TRBV28
clone_size: few
j_call: TRBJ2-1
cdr3_nt: TGTGCCAGCAGTAGCAGGACTTCACACCATGAGCAGTTCTTC
cdr3_aa: CASSSRTSHHEQFF

d_call: TRBD1
v_call: TRBV10-3
clone_size: .
j_call: TRBJ1-3
cdr3_nt: TGTGCCATCAGTGAAACAGGGGCCCTTCCTGGAAACACCATATATTTT
cdr3_aa: CAISETGALPGNTIYF

d_call: .
v_call: TRBV6-5
clone_size: .
j_call: TRBJ2-7
cdr3_nt: TGTGCCAGCAACCCTGGGGGGGGCGGCTTTTACGAGCAGTACTTC
cdr3_aa: CASNPGGGGFYEQYF

d_call: TRBD2
v_call: TRBV7-9
clone_size: .
j_call: TRBJ2-3
cdr3_nt: TGTGCCAGCAGCGCCCTAGCGGGCACAGATACGCAGTATTTT
cdr3_aa: CASSALAGTDTQYF

d_call: TRBD1
v_call: TRBV5-1
clone_size: few
j_call: TRBJ2-6
cdr3_nt: TGCGCCAGCAGCACCGGACAGGTTTTCTCTGGGGCCAACGTCCTGACTTTC
cdr3_aa: CASSTGQVFSGANVLTF

d_call: .
v_call: TRBV6-5
clone_size: .
j_call: TRBJ2-1
cdr3_nt: TGTGCCAGCAGTTACGCGGACAGAGACAATGAGCAGTTCTTC
cdr3_aa: CASSYADRDNEQFF

d_call: TRBD1
v_call: TRBV19
clone_size: .
j_call: TRBJ2-6
cdr3_nt: TGTGCCAGTAGTTCAGACAGGGTCGGTGGGGCCAACGTCCTGACTTTC
cdr3_aa: CASSSDRVGGANVLTF

d_call: .
v_call: TRBV9
clone_size: .
j_call: TRBJ1-2
cdr3_nt: TGTGCCAGCAGCGTAGACGGGGGAGGTGGCTACACCTTC
cdr3_aa: CASSVDGGGGYTF

d_call: TRBD2
v_call: TRBV7-9
clone_size: .
j_call: TRBJ2-1
cdr3_nt: TGTGCCAGCAGCCGATCCCGTAGTCTAGCGGAACAGCAGTTCTTC
cdr3_aa: CASSRSRSLAEQQFF

d_call: TRBD2
v_call: TRBV6-1
clone_size: .
j_call: TRBJ2-7
cdr3_nt: TGTGCCAGCAGCGCGACTAGCGGCTACGAGCAGTACTTC
cdr3_aa: CASSATSGYEQYF

d_call: TRBD2
v_call: TRBV7-6
clone_size: .
j_call: TRBJ2-1
cdr3_nt: TGTGCCAGCAGCTTAGAACTAGCGGGATTTGAGCAGTTCTTC
cdr3_aa: CASSLELAGFEQFF

d_call: TRBD2
v_call: TRBV19
clone_size: .
j_call: TRBJ2-7
cdr3_nt: TGTGCCAGTAGTATGACGGGGGAGGGAGCCTACGAGCAGTACTTC
cdr3_aa: CASSMTGEGAYEQYF

d_call: TRBD1
v_call: TRBV27
clone_size: once
j_call: TRBJ1-1
cdr3_nt: TGTGCCAGCAGTTTAAGGTCCCCGGGACAGGGTGAGTTTTCGGGCACTGAAGCTTTCTTT
cdr3_aa: CASSLRSPGQGEFSGTEAFF

d_call: .
v_call: TRBV29-1
clone_size: .
j_call: TRBJ1-4
cdr3_nt: TGCAGCGTTGGCCGAGCCCCGGGGGAAAAACTGTTTTTT
cdr3_aa: CSVGRAPGEKLFF

d_call: .
v_call: TRBV29-1
clone_size: .
j_call: TRBJ2-7
cdr3_nt: TGCAGCGTTGAAGCCCCCAGGGGACCCACCTACGAGCAGTACTTC
cdr3_aa: CSVEAPRGPTYEQYF

d_call: .
v_call: TRBV7-6
clone_size: .
j_call: TRBJ2-3
cdr3_nt: TGTGCCAGCAGCTTAGCGGGGAGGGACACTGATACGCAGTATTTT
cdr3_aa: CASSLAGRDTDTQYF

d_call: TRBD1
v_call: TRBV5-1
clone_size: .
j_call: TRBJ1-4
cdr3_nt: TGCGCCAGCAGCGTGGAGGGGACAGGGGTCGAAAAACTGTTTTTT
cdr3_aa: CASSVEGTGVEKLFF

d_call: .
v_call: TRBV29-1
clone_size: .
j_call: TRBJ1-1
cdr3_nt: TGCAGCGTGAGGCAGGGTGACACTGAAGCTTTCTTT
cdr3_aa: CSVRQGDTEAFF

d_call: .
v_call: TRBV5-1
clone_size: .
j_call: TRBJ2-7
cdr3_nt: TGCGCCAGCAGCACCGGAGCTGGGACAACTACCTACGAGCAGTACTTC
cdr3_aa: CASSTGAGTTTYEQYF

d_call: .
v_call: TRBV15
clone_size: .
j_call: TRBJ2-5
cdr3_nt: TGTGCCACCAGCAGACCCGGCAGGGCAGGGATGGAGACCCAGTACTTC
cdr3_aa: CATSRPGRAGMETQYF

d_call: TRBD1
v_call: TRBV28
clone_size: .
j_call: TRBJ2-5
cdr3_nt: TGTGCCAGCGGAGGGACAGGGGAGCCTCAAGAGACCCAGTACTTC
cdr3_aa: CASGGTGEPQETQYF

d_call: .
v_call: TRBV28
clone_size: .
j_call: TRBJ1-2
cdr3_nt: TGTGCCAGCAGGTCGGACACCGGCGGCTACACCTTC
cdr3_aa: CASRSDTGGYTF

d_call: TRBD1
v_call: TRBV28
clone_size: .
j_call: TRBJ1-5
cdr3_nt: TGTGCCAGCAGTTTAACAGGGGCCCATCAGCCCCAGCATTTT
cdr3_aa: CASSLTGAHQPQHF

d_call: TRBD1
v_call: TRBV2
clone_size: .
j_call: TRBJ2-6
cdr3_nt: TGTGCCAGCAGTCAGGACAGGGTAGGATCTGGGGCCAACGTCCTGACTTTC
cdr3_aa: CASSQDRVGSGANVLTF

d_call: TRBD1
v_call: TRBV28
clone_size: .
j_call: TRBJ1-5
cdr3_nt: TGTGCCAGCAGACCAATGACAGGGGGCTATCAGCCCCAGCATTTT
cdr3_aa: CASRPMTGGYQPQHF

d_call: .
v_call: TRBV11-1
clone_size: .
j_call: TRBJ2-1
cdr3_nt: TGTGCCAGCAGCTCCTCCGGGACTTACAATGAGCAGTTCTTC
cdr3_aa: CASSSSGTYNEQFF

d_call: .
v_call: TRBV9
clone_size: .
j_call: TRBJ2-3
cdr3_nt: TGTGCCAGCAGCGCGAGGGTGGGTTTAGAAGATACGCAGTATTTT
cdr3_aa: CASSARVGLEDTQYF

d_call: .
v_call: TRBV5-1
clone_size: .
j_call: TRBJ2-2
cdr3_nt: TGCGCCAGCAGCAAGGACTTTTACACCGGGGAGCTGTTTTTT
cdr3_aa: CASSKDFYTGELFF

d_call: TRBD1
v_call: TRBV5-1
clone_size: .
j_call: TRBJ1-1
cdr3_nt: TGCGCCAGCAGCTTGCCAGGGGGGAACACTGAAGCTTTCTTT
cdr3_aa: CASSLPGGNTEAFF

d_call: TRBD1
v_call: TRBV5-4
clone_size: .
j_call: TRBJ1-1
cdr3_nt: TGTGCCAGCAGCACCGGGACAGGATTGAACACTGAAGCTTTCTTT
cdr3_aa: CASSTGTGLNTEAFF

d_call: TRBD1
v_call: TRBV5-1
clone_size: .
j_call: TRBJ2-7
cdr3_nt: TGCGCCAGCAGCCTGGGACAGGGAATAACCTACGAGCAGTACTTC
cdr3_aa: CASSLGQGITYEQYF

d_call: TRBD1
v_call: TRBV7-9
clone_size: .
j_call: TRBJ2-1
cdr3_nt: TGTGCCAGCAGGCGACAGGGGGTCTACAATGAGCAGTTCTTC
cdr3_aa: CASRRQGVYNEQFF

d_call: .
v_call: TRBV7-9
clone_size: .
j_call: TRBJ2-2
cdr3_nt: TGTGCCAGCAGCTTACTTGGTAGCGGGAACACCGGGGAGCTGTTTTTT
cdr3_aa: CASSLLGSGNTGELFF

d_call: .
v_call: TRBV7-2
clone_size: .
j_call: TRBJ1-1
cdr3_nt: TGTGCCAGCACCCGAGTGGGACTTGAAGCTTTCTTT
cdr3_aa: CASTRVGLEAFF

d_call: TRBD2
v_call: TRBV18
clone_size: .
j_call: TRBJ2-6
cdr3_nt: TGTGCCAGCTCACCACAACTAGCGGGGGCCTCTGGGGCCAACGTCCTGACTTTC
cdr3_aa: CASSPQLAGASGANVLTF

d_call: .
v_call: TRBV10-2
clone_size: .
j_call: TRBJ2-3
cdr3_nt: TGCGCCAGCAGTGATAGCGGAGGTTCAGATACGCAGTATTTT
cdr3_aa: CASSDSGGSDTQYF

d_call: TRBD1
v_call: TRBV28
clone_size: .
j_call: TRBJ2-7
cdr3_nt: TGTGCCAGCACCCCTCTCGGGACAGCCGAACTTTCACCCTACGAGCAGTACTTC
cdr3_aa: CASTPLGTAELSPYEQYF

d_call: .
v_call: TRBV29-1
clone_size: .
j_call: TRBJ2-3
cdr3_nt: TGCAGCGCCCCTCAGGAGACCCCGGAGGGAGATACGCAGTATTTT
cdr3_aa: CSAPQETPEGDTQYF

d_call: .
v_call: TRBV7-2
clone_size: once
j_call: TRBJ1-2
cdr3_nt: TGTGCCAGCAGCCCCAACTTCCGGGGTAACTATGGCTACACCTTC
cdr3_aa: CASSPNFRGNYGYTF

d_call: TRBD2
v_call: TRBV28
clone_size: few
j_call: TRBJ2-1
cdr3_nt: TGTGCCAGCAGCCTTAGCGGGAGGGGCAATGAGCAGTTCTTC
cdr3_aa: CASSLSGRGNEQFF

d_call: TRBD1
v_call: TRBV4-1
clone_size: .
j_call: TRBJ2-2
cdr3_nt: TGCGCCAGCAGCCAACGTGCGGACAGGACATACACCGGGGAGCTGTTTTTT
cdr3_aa: CASSQRADRTYTGELFF

d_call: TRBD1
v_call: TRBV5-4
clone_size: few
j_call: TRBJ1-4
cdr3_nt: TGTGCCAGCAGCAACCGGGACAGCCTTAATGAAAAACTGTTTTTT
cdr3_aa: CASSNRDSLNEKLFF

d_call: .
v_call: TRBV19
clone_size: .
j_call: TRBJ2-5
cdr3_nt: TGTGCCAGTAGTATAGGTCCAGCGCCCCAAGAGACCCAGTACTTC
cdr3_aa: CASSIGPAPQETQYF

d_call: TRBD1
v_call: TRBV29-1
clone_size: .
j_call: TRBJ1-1
cdr3_nt: TGCAGCGTGGACAGGGGGCTGGGAGCTTTCTTT
cdr3_aa: CSVDRGLGAFF